Below, 18 T cell receptor beta chains from the same sample are listed, as sequenced in a study of Graves' ophthalmopathy and Graves' hyperthyroidism. The authors amplified TCR beta CDR3 regions, and they did so from RNA transcripts for repertoire sequencing. The authors performed first-round RT-PCR with HTBI primers and then a second-round multiplex PCR. One entry per CDR3 protein, called by TCRdb with MiXCR from the multiplex PCR reads. The sample contains 200,000 to 250,000 distinct CDR3 sequences, around 50% of which appear only once. Sequencing input: peripheral blood. All receptors derive from an adult man with Graves' ophthalmopathy.

The V call is TRBV5-6, the J call TRBJ2-2, with a tentative D call TRBD1 (6 bases). The CDR3 is made up of 14 amino acids. Germline V gene data show CDR1 as SGHDT and CDR2 as YYEEEE. V lost 2 bases, J lost 5 bases, and 10 bases lay in between. The chain's CDR3 is CASSLQGRTGELFF. CDR3 DNA sequence: TGTGCCAGCAGCTTACAGGGTCGGACCGGGGAGCTGTTTTTT.

The rearrangement joins TRBV5-6 to TRBJ1-5; 7 bases are a match to TRBD1. The CDR3 is made up of 16 amino acids. V lost 0 bases and J lost 4; bases outside the gene matches: 7. Looked up from germline, CDR1 is SGHDT and CDR2 is YYEEEE. The CDR3 loop reads CASSLGQGRGNQPQHF. For the CDR3, the DNA is TGTGCCAGCAGCTTGGGACAGGGCCGCGGGAATCAGCCCCAGCATTTT.

The chain has TRBV20-1 and TRBJ2-2; tentatively, D is TRBD2 (6 bases). Germline V gene data show CDR1 as DFQATT and CDR2 as SNEGSKA (reference sequence). V lost 3 bases to trimming and J lost 6 bases, with 14 bases between them. CDR3 length equals 14 residues. CDR3 sequence reads: CSASGGEGAGELFF. The CDR3 DNA follows: TGCAGTGCTAGCGGGGGAGAGGGCGCCGGGGAGCTGTTTTTT.

This clonotype was detected only a few times. The chain recombines TRBV5-4 with TRBJ2-7, with a possible D match to TRBD1 (6 bases). The CDR3 length is 13 residues. V was shortened by 4 bases and J by 2 bases, with 10 bases between the two germline ends. CDR1 is SGHNT, CDR2 YYREEE, per germline (reference sequence). The CDR3 DNA reads as TGTGCCAGCAGCGGGACACCTACCTACGAGCAGTACTTC. Residues: CASSGTPTYEQYF.

To note about this clonotype: One end of the junction does not line up with germline, which may come from a read error. V usage is TRBV5-1 and J usage is TRBJ2-7; TRBD1 might be the D (5 bases). Looked up from germline, CDR1 is SGHRS and CDR2 is YFSETQ. The CDR3 contains 12 residues. The CDR3 loop is CASMGPPREQYF. In nucleotides, the CDR3 is TGTGCCAGCATGGGGCCCCCCCGGGAGCAGTACTTC.

This sequence joins TRBV2 and TRBJ2-2, with D possibly called TRBD1 or TRBD2 (5 bases each). CDR3 size: 13 residues. From germline, CDR1 is SNHLY and CDR2 FYNNEI. Trimming took off 8 bases at V and 6 bases at J, with 13 bases between the two ends. The CDR3 loop reads CASAMGDSGELFF. The CDR3 bases are TGTGCCAGCGCCATGGGGGATTCCGGGGAGCTGTTTTTT. The full variable domain, rest sourced from reference TRBV2 and TRBJ2-2, is EPEVTQTPSHQVTQMGQEVILRCVPISNHLYFYWYRQILGQKVEFLVSFYNNEISEKSEIFDDQFSVERPDGSNFTLKIRSTKLEDSAMYFCASAMGDSGELFFGEGSRLTVL.

This clonotype was seen only once. The chain uses TRBV6-5 and TRBJ2-7, with a tentative D call TRBD2 (6 bases). The ends were cut back, 8 bases at V and 1 base at J, with 15 bases in the middle. Germline CDR1 reads MNHEY; CDR2 reads SVGAGI. This CDR3 region has 14 residues. In nucleotides, the CDR3 is TGTGCCAGCGGTCCGGAGGGGCTGTCCTACGAGCAGTACTTC. It encodes CASGPEGLSYEQYF.

The rearrangement uses TRBV11-2 and TRBJ2-6; 8 bases map to TRBD1. The CDR3 contains 17 residues. Germline assignment: CDR1 SGHAT and CDR2 FQNNGV. J lost 0 bases, V lost 5 bases, and 6 bases had no gene match. CDR3 DNA sequence: TGTGCCAGCAGCAAGGACAGGGCCTTCTCTGGGGCCAACGTCCTGACTTTC. Its protein product is CASSKDRAFSGANVLTF. The variable domain in full, with the rest retrieved from reference TRBV11-2 and TRBJ2-6, is EAGVAQSPRYKIIEKRQSVAFWCNPISGHATLYWYQQILGQGPKLLIQFQNNGVVDDSQLPKDRFSAERLKGVDSTLKIQPAKLEDSAVYLCASSKDRAFSGANVLTFGAGSRLTVL.

About this clonotype: At one of its ends the junction is not consistent with the germline gene, which may arise from a read error. This chain connects TRBV24-1 to TRBJ1-1; 9 bases are shared with TRBD1. The CDR3 is 15 residues long. Germline CDR1 and CDR2: KGHDR and SFDVKD. This chain's CDR3 is CASSPLPQGAAEAFF. The CDR3 nucleotides are TGTGCCAGCAGTCCTTTACCACAGGGGGCGGCTGAAGCTTTCTTT.

The chain couples TRBV6-5 to TRBJ1-2, with D possibly TRBD1 on 5 matching bases. Germline CDR1 is MNHEY and CDR2 is SVGAGI. Between the trimmed V and J ends, which lost 5 bases and 3 bases, there was a span of 19 bases. This CDR3 is built from 16 residues. CDR3 protein: CASSTSRVEVDYGYTF. CDR3 sequence (DNA): TGTGCCAGCAGTACCTCCAGGGTTGAGGTTGACTATGGCTACACCTTC.

This clonotype was picked up a small number of times. This chain joins TRBV20-1 and TRBJ2-6; D is undetermined. The length of the CDR3 is 15 residues. V lost 2 bases, J lost 0 bases, and 8 bases lay in between. The germline V gene has CDR1 DFQATT and CDR2 SNEGSKA (reference sequence). The CDR3 loop reads CSARKESSGANVLTF. CDR3 bases: TGCAGTGCTAGAAAGGAGAGCTCTGGGGCCAACGTCCTGACTTTC.

The chain is built from TRBV7-2 and TRBJ1-1; 7 bases match TRBD1. This CDR3 contains 14 residues. Germline V gives CDR1 SGHTA, CDR2 FQGNSA. Unmatched junction bases numbered 7, after V lost 5 bases and J lost 4 bases. The CDR3 loop reads CASSRYRGVTEAFF. The CDR3, as DNA: TGTGCCAGCAGCCGATACAGGGGTGTCACTGAAGCTTTCTTT.

This clonotype was picked up a small number of times. V and J are TRBV7-2 and TRBJ2-5; 14 nucleotides align to TRBD2. The trim removed 5 bases at V and 5 bases at J, leaving 13 bases unmatched. In germline, CDR1 is SGHTA, CDR2 FQGNSA. The CDR3 extends over 18 amino acids. This CDR3 reads CASSPGLAGGAGGETQYF. The CDR3 DNA sequence: TGTGCCAGCAGCCCCGGACTAGCGGGGGGTGCTGGGGGTGAGACCCAGTACTTC.

This clonotype has just a few counts. This chain joins TRBV15 and TRBJ1-2; no reliable D call. This CDR3 is 15 amino acids long. The germline V gene encodes CDR1 LNHNV and CDR2 YYDKDF (reference sequence). V gave up 0 bases and J gave up 6 bases, with 14 bases separating them. CDR3 bases: TGTGCCACCAGCAGAGATTTCGAGGTTGGGCATGGCTACACCTTC. Amino acids: CATSRDFEVGHGYTF.

The CDR3 sequence is CSVVDRGYNEQYF. CDR3 nucleotides: TGCAGCGTTGTGGACAGGGGGTACAATGAGCAGTACTTC. V gene TRBV29-1 combines with J gene TRBJ2-7; 10 bases fit TRBD1. Germline trimming cut 4 bases from V and 7 bases from J; bases unmatched to any gene: 7. Germline lookup yields CDR1 SQVTM and CDR2 ANQGSEA. The length of the CDR3 is 13 residues.

V and J are TRBV29-1 and TRBJ1-3; 8 nucleotides line up with TRBD1. Trimming removed 7 bases from V and 0 bases from J; junction bases left unmatched: 2. This CDR3 contains 13 residues. CDR1 and CDR2 (germline): SQVTM, ANQGSEA. The CDR3 loop reads CSAGQGSGNTIYF. The CDR3 coding sequence is TGCAGCGCCGGACAGGGCTCTGGAAACACCATATATTTT.

This chain uses TRBV6-5 with TRBJ2-2; D unresolved. The ends were cut back, 5 bases at V and 2 bases at J, with 9 bases in the middle. The germline V gene has CDR1 MNHEY and CDR2 SVGAGI. The CDR3 loop spans 14 amino acids. The CDR3 protein is CASSAAFNTGELFF. The CDR3 DNA follows: TGTGCCAGCAGTGCGGCGTTCAACACCGGGGAGCTGTTTTTT.

V is TRBV7-3 and J is TRBJ1-4; no clear D gene. V lost 8 bases, J lost 8 bases, and 21 bases lay in between. CDR3 size: 15 residues. CDR1 is SGHTA, CDR2 FQGTGA, per germline. The CDR3 DNA reads as TGTGCCAGCGGCGCGCGGACTTCTCAAGGGGAAAAACTGTTTTTT. Translated: CASGARTSQGEKLFF. Full variable domain (rest looked up from reference TRBV7-3 and TRBJ1-4): GAGVSQTPSNKVTEKGKYVELRCDPISGHTALYWYRQSLGQGPEFLIYFQGTGAADDSGLPNDRFFAVRPEGSVSTLKIQRTERGDSAVYLCASGARTSQGEKLFFGSGTQLSVL.